This T cell receptor (beta chain) was recorded in a study of radiotherapy plus CTLA-4 blockade in lung cancer. Profiled with immunoSEQ multiplex PCR; TCRdb holds only in-frame clones, not every one. The table records 95,000 to 150,000 clones, 80% to 90% of them present only once. Germline V lookup: CDR1 SGHRS, CDR2 YFSETQ. V lost 2 bases and J 9 bases, leaving 18 bases between the germline ends. The CDR3 extends over 15 amino acids. The sequences come from peripheral blood, collected from a patient treated with radiotherapy plus ipilimumab. The clonotype originates from a human donor with non-small cell lung cancer that progressed on radiotherapy plus ipilimumab. The chain has TRBV5-1 and TRBJ2-1; tentatively, D is TRBD2 (6 bases). CDR3 in amino acids: CASSFSDGGYGEQFF. CDR3 nucleotides: TGCGCCAGCAGCTTCAGCGACGGAGGGTACGGTGAGCAGTTCTTC.